This TCR beta chain derives from a study of blood T cell repertoires in COVID-19 (dated by TCRdb to about 2020). For the study in its entirety: Samples covering the acute and convalescent phases of COVID-19 were provided by collaborators in the United States, Italy and Spain. The sample metadata nearly always contained a de-identified subject ID, COVID-19 status, age in years and sex. The samples were drawn from two sources: the first 160 participants of the ongoing ImmuneRACE study, and 950 to 1,500 subjects contributed by 6 global collaborators. The prospective study material was composed of cDNA or gDNA derived from T cells, B-cell-depleted T cells, or PBMCs. The dataset comprised deeply sampled blood TCRbeta repertoires from subjects exposed to, actively infected with, or recovered from COVID-19. Where available, HLA class I and class II types were taken from metadata supplied by the sample provider and were not determined by assay-based typing. The repertoires were made available in a free public database intended to serve as a resource for research on the immune response to SARS-CoV-2. Study-wide conclusions, independent of this receptor: Clinical and demographic metadata were provided uncurated, with the amount varying by source and participant.

Whole blood was collected in K2EDTA tubes by collaborating institutions according to the institutions' own protocols. Collaborator samples were shipped for TCRbeta analysis as frozen whole blood, isolated PBMCs, or DNA extracted from either sample type. Comments on this clone: Its antigen target is currently unknown. The sample holds no much larger clone one base away, and base qualities are not on file.

TCRbeta CDR3 regions were amplified from genomic DNA using the immunoSEQ Assay, a bias-controlled multiplex PCR. Per the authors' processing: Within the assay, amplification of reference gene primers was used to estimate how many nucleated cells each sample contained. Sequence reads were collapsed and filtered to measure the absolute abundance of every unique TCRbeta CDR3 rearrangement. For each sample, productive Simpson clonality was calculated by taking the square root of Simpson's diversity index across productive rearrangements. TCRdb mirrors the immuneACCESS table, restricted to in-frame sequences. Some clones are absent from its copies; in checked studies, under half trace to an unresolved V gene, and the reason for the others is unknown. The DNA was the basis for D and trimming; V, J and clone size are from that table. This sample is represented by approximately 230,000 clones; just under 85% of them were singletons. Clones ranked in the top ten supply about 8.1% of the sample.

V loses 5 bases, J loses 0 bases, and the germline ends lie 5 bases apart. Measured from the cysteine to the phenylalanine, the CDR3 is 12 residues long. Only the CDR3 DNA is retained, 36 bases long and in frame from the first base. This sequence was found in an elderly man with acute or convalescent COVID-19. The sample consisted of peripheral blood. The rearrangement combines TRBV12-3 or TRBV12-4 with TRBJ2-7; the D gene assignment is ambiguous. This receptor has the CDR3 CASSLASYEQYF. The DNA reads as follows: TGTGCCAGCAGTCTGGCCTCCTACGAGCAGTACTTC.